These T cell receptor beta chains were read from a single sample in a study of T cells in tumors after PD-1 blockade. Data came from immunoSEQ multiplex PCR; TCRdb stores just in-frame clones and leaves some out. Seen here are more than 11,000 clones, over 80% observed once, and the top ten hold more than 20%. The specimen comprised PBMCs, sampled after anti-PD-1 treatment. These receptors originate from a human donor with basal cell carcinoma. The CDR3 runs from the conserved cysteine through the conserved F or W. The order of the fields is D gene, V gene, J gene, clone size, CDR3 DNA, CDR3 protein. A D gene is named only where the DNA matches it firmly. Clone size is not always given. Where it is, it says once, few, many or a class for expanded clones.

-,TRBV5-1,TRBJ1-4,-,TGCGCCAGCAGCCTACAGGGTGGTAATGAAAAACTGTTTTTT,CASSLQGGNEKLFF
TRBD1,TRBV28,TRBJ1-4,-,TGTGCCAGCATACGACAGGGTGCCTTTCGAAAACTGTTTTTT,CASIRQGAFRKLFF
-,TRBV5-1,TRBJ1-1,-,TGCGCCAGCAGCTTGGGCAGCCATTTAGAAGCTTTCTTT,CASSLGSHLEAFF
TRBD1,TRBV18,TRBJ2-3,-,TGTGCCAGCTCACTACCGGGACAGGCGACAGATACGCAGTATTTT,CASSLPGQATDTQYF
TRBD2,TRBV4-1,TRBJ2-3,-,TGCGCCAGCAGCCAAGGACTAGCGGAGGACACAGATACGCAGTATTTT,CASSQGLAEDTDTQYF
-,TRBV12-3/TRBV12-4,TRBJ2-1,few,TGTGCCAGCAGTCCTACTAGGGGGAATGAGCAGTTCTTC,CASSPTRGNEQFF
TRBD1,TRBV3-1/TRBV3-2,TRBJ1-2,-,TGTGCCAGCAGCCCCCGACAGGGGTGGGGCTACACCTTC,CASSPRQGWGYTF
-,TRBV6-4,TRBJ2-2,once,TGTGCCAGCAGAGCGCAATCTACGAACACCGGGGAGCTGTTTTTT,CASRAQSTNTGELFF
-,TRBV5-1,TRBJ1-2,-,TGCGCCAGCAGCTTGTCGGCAGGAGCTAACTATGGCTACACCTTC,CASSLSAGANYGYTF
-,TRBV12-3/TRBV12-4,TRBJ1-1,few,TGTGCCAGCAGTTTAGAGGCGAACACTGAAGCTTTCTTT,CASSLEANTEAFF
-,TRBV27,TRBJ1-4,-,TGTGCCAGCAGTTTGGGTGTTGGGGGGCACGGGAATGAAAAACTGTTTTTT,CASSLGVGGHGNEKLFF
-,TRBV13,TRBJ2-7,-,TGTGCCAGCAGCCCGACCCCACGGGCGTACGAGCAGTACTTC,CASSPTPRAYEQYF
-,TRBV4-1,TRBJ1-2,-,TGCGCCAGCAGCCAAGGGGCCGGCGGGAGGAGGGGCTATGGCTACACCTTC,CASSQGAGGRRGYGYTF
-,TRBV5-1,TRBJ2-7,-,TGCGCCAGCAGCGCGGGATCTTACGAGCAGTACTTC,CASSAGSYEQYF
TRBD2,TRBV27,TRBJ2-3,-,TGTGCCAGCAGTTTAATCCTAGCGGGAGGGGTTAGCACAGATACGCAGTATTTT,CASSLILAGGVSTDTQYF
-,TRBV5-6,TRBJ1-5,-,TGTGCCAGCAGTGTCGGACGGAACAATCAGCCCCAGCATTTT,CASSVGRNNQPQHF
-,TRBV5-1,TRBJ1-1,-,TGCGCCAGCAGCTCCCTGAGGGGGAACACTGAAGCTTTCTTT,CASSSLRGNTEAFF
TRBD1,TRBV15,TRBJ2-5,-,TGTGCCACCAGCAGTCACGGGACAGGACAAGAGACCCAGTACTTC,CATSSHGTGQETQYF
TRBD1,TRBV7-9,TRBJ2-7,-,TGTGCCAGCAGCTCCTGGGACAGCTACTACGAGCAGTACTTC,CASSSWDSYYEQYF
-,TRBV29-1,TRBJ1-5,-,TGCAGCGTTAGCGGACCGGGCAGAAGCAATCAGCCCCAGCATTTT,CSVSGPGRSNQPQHF
TRBD1,TRBV10-1,TRBJ2-7,few,TGCGCCAGCAGTGAGTCGTACGTCCAGGGGGCAACCTACGAGCAGTACTTC,CASSESYVQGATYEQYF
TRBD1,TRBV2,TRBJ1-2,-,TGTGCCAGCAGATCCGCCTCCGACAGGGGGTCTGGCTATGGCTACACCTTC,CASRSASDRGSGYGYTF
-,TRBV14,TRBJ1-4,once,TGTGCCAGCAGCCCGGGCGGGACAATCGCCGAAAAACTGTTTTTT,CASSPGGTIAEKLFF
TRBD1,TRBV5-1,TRBJ2-5,-,TGCGCCAGCAGACACGGACAGGCCTCGTTCCAAGAGACCCAGTACTTC,CASRHGQASFQETQYF
TRBD2,TRBV11-3,TRBJ2-3,-,TGTGCCAGCAGCCCCCACGGGACTACCATGCAGTATTTT,CASSPHGTTMQYF
TRBD1,TRBV2,TRBJ1-5,-,TGTGCCAGCAGTTTTTTCTGGGACAGGGACGGGTGGGGCAATCAGCCCCAGCATTTT,CASSFFWDRDGWGNQPQHF
-,TRBV15,TRBJ1-1,once,TGTGCCACCAGGAACAGGGTCAGTGAAGCTTTCTTT,CATRNRVSEAFF
-,TRBV7-9,TRBJ2-3,-,TGTGCCAGCAGCTTATGGTCGACCCGGGAGAATACGCAGTATTTT,CASSLWSTRENTQYF
-,TRBV7-2,TRBJ1-2,-,TGTGCCAGCAGCCCTACCAGCCACCTTTCCTATGGCTACACCTTC,CASSPTSHLSYGYTF
-,TRBV18,TRBJ2-3,once,TGTGCCAGCTCACTGCAACCAGGGGATACGCAGTATTTT,CASSLQPGDTQYF
TRBD1,TRBV5-1,TRBJ1-2,-,TGCGCCAGCAGCGAGGACAGGGGGGATGGCTACACCTTC,CASSEDRGDGYTF
-,TRBV14,TRBJ2-5,-,TGTGCCAGCAGCCGCCTCACCGGAGGACTAAACCAAGAGACCCAGTACTTC,CASSRLTGGLNQETQYF
-,TRBV11-1,TRBJ2-1,-,TGTGCCAGCAGCTTCCGGGAGCGGTACAATGAGCAGTTCTTC,CASSFRERYNEQFF
-,TRBV4-2,TRBJ2-2,-,TGTGCCAGCAGCCCAAATTTGCAGAACACCGGGGAGCTGTTTTTT,CASSPNLQNTGELFF
-,TRBV21-1,TRBJ2-7,-,TGTGCCAGCAGCAACAGGGATTGGCGTCGGATTCGGCACGAGCAGTACTTC,CASSNRDWRRIRHEQYF
TRBD2,TRBV4-1,TRBJ2-5,-,TGCGCCAGCAGCTCCCCCGGGACTACCAATGGGGAGACCCAGTACTTC,CASSSPGTTNGETQYF
TRBD1,TRBV5-1,TRBJ1-2,-,TGCGCCAGCAGCCCACCTGGGTGGGACAGGAGTTTCTATGGCTACACCTTC,CASSPPGWDRSFYGYTF
-,TRBV5-1,TRBJ1-2,-,TGCGCCAGCAGGGATGGGGTTGGCGATGGCTACACCTTC,CASRDGVGDGYTF
-,TRBV4-1,TRBJ2-1,once,TGCGCCAGCAGCCAAGGTGGGGGCAGGTTCTTC,CASSQGGGRFF
TRBD1,TRBV12-3/TRBV12-4,TRBJ2-7,-,TGTGCCAGCAGCCGACAGGGATCGGAGCAGTACTTC,CASSRQGSEQYF